The 21 T cell receptor beta chains below were found in one sample sequenced in a study of T cell responses to AZD1222 COVID-19 vaccine. Assay used: immunoSEQ multiplex PCR; TCRdb lists only in-frame clones, some missing. The sample comprises 120,000 to 150,000 clones, 91% of which are singletons, and approximately 8% rests with the top ten. Specimen: peripheral blood, collected 28 days after the second dose of the MenACWY control vaccine. These TCRs come from an adult who received the MenACWY meningococcal vaccine as a control.

The rearrangement joins TRBV2 to TRBJ2-7, with D possibly matching TRBD2 (5 bases). The CDR3 runs 15 residues. Germline CDR1 is SNHLY and CDR2 is FYNNEI. Deletions cut 1 base from V and 2 bases from J, with 12 bases between. The CDR3 bases are TGTGCCAGCAGTGAAGGTGAGGGTTTCCCCTACGAGCAGTACTTC. Protein sequence: CASSEGEGFPYEQYF.

The chain links TRBV10-2 to TRBJ2-1, with TRBD1 as a possible D gene (5 bases). This CDR3 has 12 residues. Trimming removed 3 bases at V and 7 bases at J, with 7 bases between. Per germline, CDR1 WSHSY and CDR2 SAAADI. The CDR3 DNA follows: TGCGCCAGCAGTGACCCAGGGAATGAGCAGTTCTTC. Its translation is CASSDPGNEQFF.

This clone has only one observation. This chain uses TRBV18 with TRBJ2-5; no clear D gene. Germline V gene sequence: CDR1 KGHSH, CDR2 LQKENI. The CDR3 covers 14 residues. V was clipped by 1 base and J by 1 base, with 7 bases between them. The CDR3 nucleotides are TGTGCCAGCTCACCACAAGTTATCCAAGAGACCCAGTACTTC. Protein product: CASSPQVIQETQYF.

CDR3 region: CASSVGPFTDTQYF. The CDR3 bases are TGTGCCAGTAGTGTGGGACCGTTCACAGATACGCAGTATTTT. The rearrangement uses TRBV19 and TRBJ2-3; D tentatively fits TRBD1 or TRBD2 (5 bases each). The CDR3 is 14 residues long. V shed 5 bases and J shed 2 bases, with 11 bases lying between them. From germline, CDR1 is LNHDA and CDR2 SQIVND (reference sequence).

The rearrangement links TRBV24-1 to TRBJ2-6; D unclear. Looked up from germline, CDR1 is KGHDR and CDR2 is SFDVKD. This CDR3 has 17 amino acids. V lost 5 bases and J lost 0, with 13 bases in between. The CDR3 sequence: CATSGTDGYSGANVLTF. CDR3 bases: TGTGCCACCAGTGGCACAGACGGATACTCTGGGGCCAACGTCCTGACTTTC.

This chain joins TRBV7-2 and TRBJ1-1, with TRBD1 identical over 7 bases. Losses at the gene ends were 8 bases for V and 0 bases for J; bases not matched to a gene: 6. The CDR3 has 14 amino acids. The germline V gene has CDR1 SGHTA and CDR2 FQGNSA. CDR3 in amino acids: CASRTGNMNTEAFF. CDR3 bases: TGTGCCAGCCGGACAGGTAATATGAACACTGAAGCTTTCTTT. Full variable domain (missing parts from reference TRBV7-2 and TRBJ1-1): GAGVSQSPSNKVTEKGKDVELRCDPISGHTALYWYRQSLGQGLEFLIYFQGNSAPDKSGLPSDRFSAERTGGSVSTLTIQRTQQEDSAVYLCASRTGNMNTEAFFGQGTRLTVV.

V usage is TRBV4-3 and J usage is TRBJ2-2, with TRBD2 as a possible D gene (6 bases). The length of the CDR3 is 14 residues. Germline V CDR1 and CDR2: LGHNA, YSLEER. V lost 10 bases and J 2 bases, leaving 14 bases between the germline ends. CDR3 in amino acids: CATQPGLNTGELFF. The CDR3 coding sequence is TGCGCCACCCAACCGGGACTTAACACCGGGGAGCTGTTTTTT.

The chain is built from TRBV6-5 and TRBJ2-3; 12 nucleotides align to TRBD1. CDR1 is MNHEY and CDR2 is SVGAGI in the germline V gene. V shed 0 bases and J 4 bases; nucleotides not matched to a gene: 2. The CDR3 runs 16 residues. The CDR3 loop is CASSYSGTGGADTQYF. The CDR3 DNA is TGTGCCAGCAGTTACTCGGGGACAGGGGGCGCAGATACGCAGTATTTT.

The genes are TRBV18 and TRBJ2-1, with unresolved D. The CDR3 covers 13 residues. Germline-derived CDR1 and CDR2 are KGHSH and LQKENI. V shed 0 bases and J shed 6 bases, with 6 bases lying between them. The CDR3 region has the DNA TGTGCCAGCTCACCACCGGTGGTCAATGAGCAGTTCTTC. As protein: CASSPPVVNEQFF.

V and J are TRBV6-4 and TRBJ2-7; D remains ambiguous. CDR1 and CDR2 (germline): MRHNA, SNTAGT. This CDR3 spans 14 amino acids. Trimming stripped 0 bases from V and 3 bases from J, with 9 bases between. Written as DNA, the CDR3 is TGTGCCAGCAGTGACTCGGCCAGACTCTACGAGCAGTACTTC. Protein sequence: CASSDSARLYEQYF.

DNA of the CDR3: TGTGCCAGTAGTATCGTTGGGTCAGCCTACAATGAGCAGTTCTTC. This gives the protein CASSIVGSAYNEQFF. The V and J genes are TRBV19 and TRBJ2-1, with unresolved D. The CDR3 sequence is 15 residues long. Germline loops: CDR1 LNHDA, CDR2 SQIVND (reference sequence). V lost 3 bases and J 2 bases, leaving 11 bases between the germline ends.

The chain carries TRBV6-2 or TRBV6-3 and TRBJ2-7, with TRBD2 identical over 9 bases. V shed 0 bases and J 7 bases; nucleotides not matched to a gene: 7. CDR1 is MNHEY and CDR2 is SVGEGT in the germline V gene. This CDR3 is built from 15 residues. As DNA, the CDR3 is TGTGCCAGCAGTTACTCTGGCGGGAGGGCCCGGGAGCAGTACTTC. Its protein product is CASSYSGGRAREQYF.

The chain is built from TRBV11-3 and TRBJ2-1; 11 bases fit TRBD2. There are 18 residues in the CDR3. Unmatched junction bases numbered 8, after V lost 1 base and J lost 3 bases. Germline assignment: CDR1 SGHNT and CDR2 YENEEA. The CDR3, as DNA: TGTGCCAGCAGCTTAGGTGTTAGCGGGAGGGCCCTCTACAATGAGCAGTTCTTC. Translation: CASSLGVSGRALYNEQFF.

The chain carries TRBV6-5 and TRBJ2-6; D gene ambiguous. The V gene's germline CDR1 is MNHEY and CDR2 SVGAGI. V was pared by 6 bases and J by 0 bases, with 3 bases between. The length of the CDR3 is 13 residues. The CDR3 loop is CASRASGANVLTF. Written as DNA, the CDR3 is TGTGCCAGCAGGGCCTCTGGGGCCAACGTCCTGACTTTC.

This chain joins TRBV27 and TRBJ2-7; D might be TRBD2 (5 bases). Trimming cost V 5 bases and J 0 bases, with 17 bases left between them. Germline V gene lookup returns CDR1 MNHEY and CDR2 SMNVEV (reference sequence). CDR3 length: 16 residues. The CDR3 nucleotides read TGTGCCAGCAGTCCCGGAGCGGCCCAAGGCTCCTACGAGCAGTACTTC. This codes for CASSPGAAQGSYEQYF.

The chain recombines TRBV2 with TRBJ1-5; no clear D. CDR1 and CDR2 from the germline V gene are SNHLY and FYNNEI. V was cut by 7 bases and J by 2 bases, with 12 bases left in between. This CDR3 is 14 amino acids long. The DNA for the CDR3 is TGTGCCAGCACACCGGATCTGGGCAATCAGCCCCAGCATTTT. Protein product: CASTPDLGNQPQHF.

This clone was seen just once. This chain uses TRBV4-3 with TRBJ2-4; D call uncertain. The germline V and J ends were trimmed by 3 bases and 8 bases, with 20 bases remaining between them. The germline V gene has CDR1 LGHNA and CDR2 YSLEER. The CDR3 consists of 16 residues. This CDR3 reads CASSQGHDRYRDIQYF. CDR3 coding DNA: TGCGCCAGCAGCCAGGGCCACGACCGTTATAGGGACATTCAGTACTTC.

The chain joins TRBV18 to TRBJ2-3; D remains ambiguous. The CDR3 has 11 residues. With 8 bases removed from V and 4 bases from J, the gap between germline ends came to 7 bases. Germline assignment: CDR1 KGHSH and CDR2 LQKENI. Written as DNA, the CDR3 is TGTGCCAGCATGTTGTCAGATACGCAGTATTTT. It is translated as CASMLSDTQYF.

The J gene is TRBJ2-7, the V gene TRBV27; D ambiguous. Trimming took off 4 bases at V and 0 bases at J, with 10 bases between the two ends. Germline assignment: CDR1 MNHEY and CDR2 SMNVEV (reference sequence). The CDR3 contains 14 residues. This CDR3 is CASSSPSDSYEQYF. The CDR3 coding sequence is TGTGCCAGCAGTTCCCCTTCCGACTCCTACGAGCAGTACTTC.

The chain is built from TRBV2 and TRBJ1-6, with 7 bases fitting TRBD1. The CDR3 loop spans 13 amino acids. V was pared by 8 bases and J by 7 bases, with 5 bases of the junction left unmatched. Per the germline V gene, CDR1 is SNHLY and CDR2 is FYNNEI. CDR3 nucleotides: TGTGCCAGCCAGGAGGACAGGAATTCACCCCTCCACTTT. Its protein product is CASQEDRNSPLHF.

The V gene is TRBV9, the J gene TRBJ1-3; no reliable D call. From germline, CDR1 is SGDLS and CDR2 YYNGEE. The V gene lost 0 bases and the J gene lost 2 bases, with 12 bases spanning the gap. The CDR3 spans 16 residues. The CDR3 nucleotides read TGTGCCAGCAGCGTAGCCCCTGGCGGGGCTGGAAACACCATATATTTT. This encodes CASSVAPGGAGNTIYF.